This T cell receptor (beta chain) was found in a study of cytotoxic CD8 clonotypes in ibrutinib-treated CLL. Background on the study: The patients comprised some twelve relapsed/refractory and about 15 treatment-naive cases, some 18 IGHV unmutated.

Using immunoSEQ multiplex PCR, the repertoire was profiled, and TCRdb retains in-frame clones only, with some absent. The sample lists about 160,000 clones; 81% were seen once. There are 14 residues in the CDR3. Germline CDR1 and CDR2: MDHEN and SYDVKM. V was cut by 6 bases and J by 8 bases, with 19 bases left in between. The chain recombines TRBV28 with TRBJ1-2; D is possibly TRBD1 (5 bases). The receptor comes from a human donor with chronic lymphocytic leukemia. This specimen was PBMCs, taken after 12 months of ibrutinib treatment. The CDR3 DNA sequence: TGTGCCAGCAGATCTCAGGCCGATCGGGGGGGCTACACCTTC. Residues: CASRSQADRGGYTF.